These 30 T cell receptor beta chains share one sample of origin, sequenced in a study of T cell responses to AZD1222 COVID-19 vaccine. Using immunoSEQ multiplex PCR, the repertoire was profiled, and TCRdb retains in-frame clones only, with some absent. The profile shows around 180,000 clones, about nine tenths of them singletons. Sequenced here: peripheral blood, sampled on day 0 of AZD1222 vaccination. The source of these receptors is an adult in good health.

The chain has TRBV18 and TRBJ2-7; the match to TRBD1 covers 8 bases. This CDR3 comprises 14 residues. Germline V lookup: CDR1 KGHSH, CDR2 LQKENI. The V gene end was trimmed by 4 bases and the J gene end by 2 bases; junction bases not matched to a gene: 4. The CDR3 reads CASSLGQGAYEQYF. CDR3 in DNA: TGTGCCAGCTCACTCGGACAGGGTGCCTACGAGCAGTACTTC.

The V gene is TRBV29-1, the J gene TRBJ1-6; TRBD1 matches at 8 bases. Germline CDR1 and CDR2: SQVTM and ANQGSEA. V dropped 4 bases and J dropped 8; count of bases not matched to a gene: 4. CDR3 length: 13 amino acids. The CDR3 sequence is CSVGEDRDSPLHF. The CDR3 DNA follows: TGCAGCGTTGGGGAGGACAGGGATTCACCCCTCCACTTT.

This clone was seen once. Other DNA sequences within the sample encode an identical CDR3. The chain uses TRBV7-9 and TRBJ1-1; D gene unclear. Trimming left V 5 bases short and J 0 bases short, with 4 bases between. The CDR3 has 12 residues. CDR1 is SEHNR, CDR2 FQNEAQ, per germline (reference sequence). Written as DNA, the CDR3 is TGTGCCAGCAGCCGAATGAACACTGAAGCTTTCTTT. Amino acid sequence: CASSRMNTEAFF.

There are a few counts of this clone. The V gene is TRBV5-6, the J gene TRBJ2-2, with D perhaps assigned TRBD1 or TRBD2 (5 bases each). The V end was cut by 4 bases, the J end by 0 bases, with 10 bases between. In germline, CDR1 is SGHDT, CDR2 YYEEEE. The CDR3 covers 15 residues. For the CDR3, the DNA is TGTGCCAGCAGCCAGGGACCGGCGAACACCGGGGAGCTGTTTTTT. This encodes CASSQGPANTGELFF.

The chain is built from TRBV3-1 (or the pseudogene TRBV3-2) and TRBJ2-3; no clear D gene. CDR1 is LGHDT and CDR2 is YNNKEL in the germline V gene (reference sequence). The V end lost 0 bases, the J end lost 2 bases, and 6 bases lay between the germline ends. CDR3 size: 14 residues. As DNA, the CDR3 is TGTGCCAGCAGCCAAGAGGTAGTCACAGATACGCAGTATTTT. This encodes CASSQEVVTDTQYF.

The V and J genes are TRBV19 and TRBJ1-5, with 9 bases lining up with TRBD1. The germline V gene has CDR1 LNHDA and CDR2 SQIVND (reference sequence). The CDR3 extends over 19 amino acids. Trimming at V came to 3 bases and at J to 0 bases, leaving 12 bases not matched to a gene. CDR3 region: CASSMGPGQGYYSNQPQHF. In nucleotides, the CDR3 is TGTGCCAGTAGTATGGGTCCGGGACAGGGATATTATAGCAATCAGCCCCAGCATTTT.

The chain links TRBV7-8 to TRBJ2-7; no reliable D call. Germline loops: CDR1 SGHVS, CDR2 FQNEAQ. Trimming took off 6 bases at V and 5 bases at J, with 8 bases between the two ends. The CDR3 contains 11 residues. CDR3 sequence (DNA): TGTGCCAGCAGGGACCGAGACGAGCAGTACTTC. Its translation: CASRDRDEQYF.

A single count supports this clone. CDR3 region: CASTDLVGQGTSYEQYF. The CDR3 bases are TGTGCCAGCACCGACTTAGTAGGACAGGGGACCTCCTACGAGCAGTACTTC. The rearrangement joins TRBV11-2 to TRBJ2-7; 9 bases agree with TRBD1. Trimming took 7 bases from V and 0 from J; bases not matched to a gene: 13. Germline CDR1 and CDR2: SGHAT and FQNNGV. The CDR3 is made up of 17 amino acids.

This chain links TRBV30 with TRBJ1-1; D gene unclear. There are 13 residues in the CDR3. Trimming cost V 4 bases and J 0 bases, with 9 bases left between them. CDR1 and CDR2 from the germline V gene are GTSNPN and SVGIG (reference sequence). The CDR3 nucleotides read TGTGCCTGGAATTCCCTCATGAACACTGAAGCTTTCTTT. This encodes CAWNSLMNTEAFF. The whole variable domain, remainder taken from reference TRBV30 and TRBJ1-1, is SQTIHQWPATLVQPVGSPLSLECTVEGTSNPNLYWYRQAAGRGLQLLFYSVGIGQISSEVPQNLSASRPQDRQFILSSKKLLLSDSGFYLCAWNSLMNTEAFFGQGTRLTVV.

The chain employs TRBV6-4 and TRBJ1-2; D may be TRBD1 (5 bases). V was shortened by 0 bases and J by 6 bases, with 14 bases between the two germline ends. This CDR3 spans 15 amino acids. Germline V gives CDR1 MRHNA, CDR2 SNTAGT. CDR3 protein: CASSDSAGQADGYTF. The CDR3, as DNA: TGTGCCAGCAGTGACTCGGCAGGGCAGGCAGATGGCTACACCTTC.

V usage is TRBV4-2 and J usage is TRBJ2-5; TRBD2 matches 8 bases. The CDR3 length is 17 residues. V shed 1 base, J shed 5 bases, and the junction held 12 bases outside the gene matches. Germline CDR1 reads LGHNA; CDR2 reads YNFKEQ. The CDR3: CASSQVPGGGSEETQYF. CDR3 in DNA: TGTGCCAGCAGCCAAGTTCCGGGAGGGGGGTCCGAGGAGACCCAGTACTTC.

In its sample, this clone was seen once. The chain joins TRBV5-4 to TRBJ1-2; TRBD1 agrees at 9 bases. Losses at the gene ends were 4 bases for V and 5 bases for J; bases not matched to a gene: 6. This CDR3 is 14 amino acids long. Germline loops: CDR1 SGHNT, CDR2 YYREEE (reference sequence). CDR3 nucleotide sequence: TGTGCCAGCAGCGGCGGACAGGGGCCTTATGGCTACACCTTC. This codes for CASSGGQGPYGYTF.

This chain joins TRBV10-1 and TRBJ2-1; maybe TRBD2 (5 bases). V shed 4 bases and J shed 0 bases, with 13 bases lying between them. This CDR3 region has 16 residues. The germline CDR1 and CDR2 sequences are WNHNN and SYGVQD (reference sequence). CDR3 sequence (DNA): TGCGCCAGCAGTGGATCTCTAGGGAGCTCCTACAATGAGCAGTTCTTC. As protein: CASSGSLGSSYNEQFF.

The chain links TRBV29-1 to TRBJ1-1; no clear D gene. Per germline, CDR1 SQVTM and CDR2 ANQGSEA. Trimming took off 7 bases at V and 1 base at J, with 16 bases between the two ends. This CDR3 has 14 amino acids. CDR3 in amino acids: CSALVRSGNTEAFF. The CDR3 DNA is TGCAGCGCCCTAGTAAGGTCGGGGAACACTGAAGCTTTCTTT.

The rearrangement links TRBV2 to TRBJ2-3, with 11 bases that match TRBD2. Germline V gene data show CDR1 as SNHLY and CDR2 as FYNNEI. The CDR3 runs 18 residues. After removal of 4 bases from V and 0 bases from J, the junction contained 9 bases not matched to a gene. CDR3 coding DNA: TGTGCCAGCAGTGGTCGACTAGCGGGAAGGTCTAGCACAGATACGCAGTATTTT. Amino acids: CASSGRLAGRSSTDTQYF.

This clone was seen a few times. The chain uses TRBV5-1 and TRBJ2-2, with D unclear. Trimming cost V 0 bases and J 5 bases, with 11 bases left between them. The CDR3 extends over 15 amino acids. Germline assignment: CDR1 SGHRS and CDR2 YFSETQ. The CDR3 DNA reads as TGCGCCAGCAGCTTGGACGAGGTGGAAACCGGGGAGCTGTTTTTT. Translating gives CASSLDEVETGELFF. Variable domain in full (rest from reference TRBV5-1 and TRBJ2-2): KAGVTQTPRYLIKTRGQQVTLSCSPISGHRSVSWYQQTPGQGLQFLFEYFSETQRNKGNFPGRFSGRQFSNSRSEMNVSTLELGDSALYLCASSLDEVETGELFFGEGSRLTVL.

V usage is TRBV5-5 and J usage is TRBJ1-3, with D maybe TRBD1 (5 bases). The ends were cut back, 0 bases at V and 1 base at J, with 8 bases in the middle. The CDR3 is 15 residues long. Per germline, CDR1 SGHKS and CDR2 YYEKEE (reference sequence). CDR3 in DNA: TGTGCCAGCAGCTTGGCTGGGGGTTCTGGAAACACCATATATTTT. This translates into CASSLAGGSGNTIYF.

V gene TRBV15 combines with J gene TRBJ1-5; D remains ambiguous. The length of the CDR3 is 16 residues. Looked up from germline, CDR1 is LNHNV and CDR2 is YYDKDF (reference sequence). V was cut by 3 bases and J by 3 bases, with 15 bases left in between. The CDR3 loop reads CATSRGLMGFNQPQHF. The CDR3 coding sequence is TGTGCCACCAGCAGGGGCCTAATGGGTTTCAATCAGCCCCAGCATTTT.

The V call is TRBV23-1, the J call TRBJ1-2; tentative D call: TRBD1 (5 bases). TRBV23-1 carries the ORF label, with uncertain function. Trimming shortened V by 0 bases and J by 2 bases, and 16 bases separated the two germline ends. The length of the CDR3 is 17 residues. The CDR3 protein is CASSQSKGQGYNYGYTF. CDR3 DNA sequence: TGCGCCAGCAGTCAATCGAAGGGTCAGGGCTACAACTATGGCTACACCTTC.

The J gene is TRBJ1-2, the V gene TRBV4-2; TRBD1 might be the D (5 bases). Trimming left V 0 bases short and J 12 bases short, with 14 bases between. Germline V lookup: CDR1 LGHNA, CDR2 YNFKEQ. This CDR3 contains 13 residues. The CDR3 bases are TGTGCCAGCAGCCAAGATCGCCAGGGTATTAACACCTTC. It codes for CASSQDRQGINTF.

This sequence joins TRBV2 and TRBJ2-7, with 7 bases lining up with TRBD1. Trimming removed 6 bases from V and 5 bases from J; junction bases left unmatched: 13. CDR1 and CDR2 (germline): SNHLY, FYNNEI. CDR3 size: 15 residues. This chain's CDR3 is CASSSRTGSNDEQYF. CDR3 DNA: TGTGCCAGCAGCTCCCGGACAGGCTCAAACGACGAGCAGTACTTC.

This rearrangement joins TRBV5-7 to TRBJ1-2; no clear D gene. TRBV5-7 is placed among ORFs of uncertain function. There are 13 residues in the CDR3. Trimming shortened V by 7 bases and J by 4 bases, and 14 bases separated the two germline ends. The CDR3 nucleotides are TGTGCCAGCGGCGCCCGGTGGAGCTATGGCTACACCTTC. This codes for CASGARWSYGYTF.

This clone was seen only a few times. The CDR3 loop is CASSERAGRGYEQYF. The DNA for the CDR3 is TGTGCCAGCAGTGAGAGAGCGGGAAGAGGGTACGAGCAGTACTTC. The V call is TRBV6-1, the J call TRBJ2-7; 7 nucleotides agree with TRBD2. This CDR3 contains 15 residues. Germline V gene sequence: CDR1 MNHNS, CDR2 SASEGT. After removal of 3 bases from V and 4 bases from J, the junction contained 9 bases not matched to a gene.

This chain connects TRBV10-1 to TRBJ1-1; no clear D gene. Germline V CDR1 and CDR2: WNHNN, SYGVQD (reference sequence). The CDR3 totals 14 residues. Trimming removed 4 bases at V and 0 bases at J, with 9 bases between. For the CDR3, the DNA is TGCGCCAGCAGTGCCCATGCTATGAACACTGAAGCTTTCTTT. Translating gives CASSAHAMNTEAFF.

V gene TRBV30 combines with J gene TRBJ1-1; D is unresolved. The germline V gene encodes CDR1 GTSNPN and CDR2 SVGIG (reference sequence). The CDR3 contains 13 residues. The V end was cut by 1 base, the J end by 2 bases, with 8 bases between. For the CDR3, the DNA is TGTGCCTGGAGTGACGGGAAAAACACTGAAGCTTTCTTT. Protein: CAWSDGKNTEAFF.

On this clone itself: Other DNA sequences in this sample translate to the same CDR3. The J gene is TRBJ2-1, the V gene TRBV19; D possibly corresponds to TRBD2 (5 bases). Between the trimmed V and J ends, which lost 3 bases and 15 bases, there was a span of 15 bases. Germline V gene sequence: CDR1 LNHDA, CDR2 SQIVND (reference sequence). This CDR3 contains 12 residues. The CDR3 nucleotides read TGTGCCAGTAGTATGCGGGCTAGAGTACTGTTCTTC. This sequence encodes CASSMRARVLFF.

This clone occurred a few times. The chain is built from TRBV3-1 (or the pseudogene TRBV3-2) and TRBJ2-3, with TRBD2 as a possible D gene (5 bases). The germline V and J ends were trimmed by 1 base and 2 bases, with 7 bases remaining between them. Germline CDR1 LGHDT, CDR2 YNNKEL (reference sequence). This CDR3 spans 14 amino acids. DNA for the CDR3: TGTGCCAGCAGCCAAGGGCGGGTCACAGATACGCAGTATTTT. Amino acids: CASSQGRVTDTQYF.

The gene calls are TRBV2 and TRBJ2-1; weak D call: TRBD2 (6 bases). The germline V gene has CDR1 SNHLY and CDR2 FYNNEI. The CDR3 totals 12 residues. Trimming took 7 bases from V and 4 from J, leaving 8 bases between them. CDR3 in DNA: TGTGCCAGCATGGCGGGATACAATGAGCAGTTCTTC. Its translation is CASMAGYNEQFF.

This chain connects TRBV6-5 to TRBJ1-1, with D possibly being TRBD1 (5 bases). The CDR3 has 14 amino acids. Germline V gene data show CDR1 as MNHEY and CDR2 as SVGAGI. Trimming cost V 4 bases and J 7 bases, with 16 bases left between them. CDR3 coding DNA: TGTGCCAGCAGTTTCCAGGGAGGAGGATTTGAAGCTTTCTTT. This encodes CASSFQGGGFEAFF.

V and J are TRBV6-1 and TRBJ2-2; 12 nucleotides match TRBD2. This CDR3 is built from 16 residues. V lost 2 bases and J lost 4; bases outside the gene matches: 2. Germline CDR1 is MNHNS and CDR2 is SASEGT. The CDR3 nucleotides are TGTGCCAGCAGTGAACCGACTAGCGGGAGCACCGGGGAGCTGTTTTTT. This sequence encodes CASSEPTSGSTGELFF.